This entry concerns a single T cell receptor beta chain. A junction end diverges from the germline sequence, so it may reflect a read error. Germline V lookup: CDR1 MNHEY, CDR2 SMNVEV (reference sequence). This CDR3 spans 15 amino acids. This specimen comes from a study of blood T cells in healthy people across ages. The authors ran a second PCR of about 6 to 11 cycles using a sample-barcoded 5' primer and a J-beta primer mix. TCRdb reanalysed the 5' RACE reads using MiXCR and keeps one entry per CDR3 protein. The repertoire holds almost 1 million distinct CDR3 sequences, with roughly 47% as singletons.

The clonotype comes from a woman aged 60-70 years in good health. The chain recombines TRBV27 with TRBJ2-5, with TRBD2 matching 9 bases. The J call may be in error: the DNA end matches TRBJ2-7 better. Sequencing input: blood. This chain's CDR3 is CASGLRREGLIEQYF. The CDR3 DNA follows: TGTGCCAGCGGTTTAAGGCGGGAGGGCCTCATCGAGCAGTACTTC.